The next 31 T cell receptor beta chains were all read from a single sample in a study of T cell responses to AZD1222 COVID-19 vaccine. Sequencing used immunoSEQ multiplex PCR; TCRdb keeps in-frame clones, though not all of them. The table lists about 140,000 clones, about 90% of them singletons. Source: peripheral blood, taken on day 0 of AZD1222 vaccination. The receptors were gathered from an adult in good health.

CDR3 protein: CASSLAGTGDEQFF. The CDR3 nucleotides are TGCGCCAGCAGCTTGGCCGGGACAGGGGATGAGCAGTTCTTC. V gene TRBV5-1 combines with J gene TRBJ2-1; 10 nucleotides agree with TRBD1. The CDR3 has 14 residues. In germline, CDR1 is SGHRS, CDR2 YFSETQ. V was clipped by 0 bases and J by 8 bases; unmatched bases: 2.

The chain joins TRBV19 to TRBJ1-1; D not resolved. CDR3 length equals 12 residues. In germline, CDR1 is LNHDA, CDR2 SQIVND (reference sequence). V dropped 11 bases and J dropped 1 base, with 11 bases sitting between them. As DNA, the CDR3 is TGTGCCTCCGCAAGGGAGAACACTGAAGCTTTCTTT. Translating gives CASARENTEAFF. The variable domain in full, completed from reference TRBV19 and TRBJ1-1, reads DGGITQSPKYLFRKEGQNVTLSCEQNLNHDAMYWYRQDPGQGLRLIYYSQIVNDFQKGDIAEGYSVSREKKESFPLTVTSAQKNPTAFYLCASARENTEAFFGQGTRLTVV.

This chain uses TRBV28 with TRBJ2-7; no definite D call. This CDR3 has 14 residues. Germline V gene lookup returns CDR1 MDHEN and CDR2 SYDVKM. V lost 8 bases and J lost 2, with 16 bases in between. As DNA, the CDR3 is TGTGCCAGCTGTGGTCAGCAAAATCCCTACGAGCAGTACTTC. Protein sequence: CASCGQQNPYEQYF. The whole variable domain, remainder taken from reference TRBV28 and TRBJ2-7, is DVKVTQSSRYLVKRTGEKVFLECVQDMDHENMFWYRQDPGLGLRLIYFSYDVKMKEKGDIPEGYSVSREKKERFSLILESASTNQTSMYLCASCGQQNPYEQYFGPGTRLTVT.

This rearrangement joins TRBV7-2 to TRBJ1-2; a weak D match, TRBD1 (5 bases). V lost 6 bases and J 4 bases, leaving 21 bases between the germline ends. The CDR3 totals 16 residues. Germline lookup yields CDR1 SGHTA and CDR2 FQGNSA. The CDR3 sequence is CASRIHGGGVIYGYTF. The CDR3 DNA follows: TGTGCCAGCAGGATACACGGGGGGGGAGTTATCTATGGCTACACCTTC.

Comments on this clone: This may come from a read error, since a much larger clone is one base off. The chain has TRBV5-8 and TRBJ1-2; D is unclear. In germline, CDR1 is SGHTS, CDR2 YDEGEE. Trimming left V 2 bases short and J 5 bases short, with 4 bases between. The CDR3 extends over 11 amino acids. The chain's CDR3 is CASSLGYGYTF. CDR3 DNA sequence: TGTGCCAGCAGCTTAGGGTATGGCTACACCTTC.

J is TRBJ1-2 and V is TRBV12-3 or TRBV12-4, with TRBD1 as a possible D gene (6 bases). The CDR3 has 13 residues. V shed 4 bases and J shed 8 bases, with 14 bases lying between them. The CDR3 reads CASSSASGAGYTF. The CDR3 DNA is TGTGCCAGCAGTTCCGCGTCGGGGGCCGGCTACACCTTC.

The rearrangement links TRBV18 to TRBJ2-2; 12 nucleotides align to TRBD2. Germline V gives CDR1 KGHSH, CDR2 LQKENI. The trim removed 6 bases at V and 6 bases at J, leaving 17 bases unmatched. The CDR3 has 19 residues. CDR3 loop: CASSPLSLAGGPSSGELFF. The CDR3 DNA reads TGTGCCAGCTCCCCCCTGAGTCTAGCGGGAGGGCCGTCGTCCGGGGAGCTGTTTTTT.

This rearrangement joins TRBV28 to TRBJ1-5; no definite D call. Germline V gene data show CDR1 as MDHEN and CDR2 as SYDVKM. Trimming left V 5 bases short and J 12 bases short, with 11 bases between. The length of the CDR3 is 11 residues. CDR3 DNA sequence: TGTGCCAGCAGTCTGATCCATTTCCAGCATTTT. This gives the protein CASSLIHFQHF.

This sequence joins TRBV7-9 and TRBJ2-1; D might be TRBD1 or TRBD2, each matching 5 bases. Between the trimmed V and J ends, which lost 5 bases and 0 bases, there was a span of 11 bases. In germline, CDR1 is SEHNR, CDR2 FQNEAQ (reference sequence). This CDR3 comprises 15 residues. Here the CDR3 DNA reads TGTGCCAGCAGCCCGGGACGCGTCTCCTACAATGAGCAGTTCTTC. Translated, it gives CASSPGRVSYNEQFF.

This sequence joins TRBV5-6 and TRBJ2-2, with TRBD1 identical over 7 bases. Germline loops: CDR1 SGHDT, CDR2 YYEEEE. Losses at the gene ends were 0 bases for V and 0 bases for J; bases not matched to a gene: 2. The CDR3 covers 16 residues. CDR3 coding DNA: TGTGCCAGCAGCTTGGGACAGGGAGCGAACACCGGGGAGCTGTTTTTT. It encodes CASSLGQGANTGELFF. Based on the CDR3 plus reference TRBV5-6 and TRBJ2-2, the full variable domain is DAGVTQSPTHLIKTRGQQVTLRCSPKSGHDTVSWYQQALGQGPQFIFQYYEEEERQRGNFPDRFSGHQFPNYSSELNVNALLLGDSALYLCASSLGQGANTGELFFGEGSRLTVL.

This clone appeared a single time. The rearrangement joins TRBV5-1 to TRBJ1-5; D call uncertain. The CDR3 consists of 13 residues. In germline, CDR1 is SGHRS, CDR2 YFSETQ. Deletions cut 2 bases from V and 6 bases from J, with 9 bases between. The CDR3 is CASSLGGSQPQHF. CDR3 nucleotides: TGCGCCAGCAGCTTAGGAGGGAGTCAGCCCCAGCATTTT.

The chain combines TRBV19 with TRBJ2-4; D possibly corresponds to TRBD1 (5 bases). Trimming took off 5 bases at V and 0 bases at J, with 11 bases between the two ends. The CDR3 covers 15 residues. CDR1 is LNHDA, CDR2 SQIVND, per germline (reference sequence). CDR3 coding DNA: TGTGCCAGTAGTGGAGCCAGGGAAGCCAAAAACATTCAGTACTTC. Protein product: CASSGAREAKNIQYF.

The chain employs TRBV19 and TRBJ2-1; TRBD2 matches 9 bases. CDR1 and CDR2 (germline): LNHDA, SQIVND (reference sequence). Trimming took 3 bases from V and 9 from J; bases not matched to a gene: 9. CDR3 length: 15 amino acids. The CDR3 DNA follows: TGTGCCAGTAGTATTAGGGGTCTAGCGGGACCTGAGCAGTTCTTC. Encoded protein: CASSIRGLAGPEQFF.

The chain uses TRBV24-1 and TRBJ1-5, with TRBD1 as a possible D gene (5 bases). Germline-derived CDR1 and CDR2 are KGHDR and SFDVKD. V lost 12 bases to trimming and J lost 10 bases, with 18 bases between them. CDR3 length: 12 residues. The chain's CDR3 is CACEQMGGPQHF. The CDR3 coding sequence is TGTGCCTGCGAGCAAATGGGGGGACCCCAGCATTTT.

Here the CDR3 DNA reads TGTGCCAGTAGTATCCTCCCCCGTGGGGATGGTGAGCAGTTCTTC. This encodes CASSILPRGDGEQFF. The rearrangement joins TRBV19 to TRBJ2-1; D is unclear. Trimming left V 3 bases short and J 9 bases short, with 18 bases between. Germline assignment: CDR1 LNHDA and CDR2 SQIVND (reference sequence). The CDR3 length is 15 residues.

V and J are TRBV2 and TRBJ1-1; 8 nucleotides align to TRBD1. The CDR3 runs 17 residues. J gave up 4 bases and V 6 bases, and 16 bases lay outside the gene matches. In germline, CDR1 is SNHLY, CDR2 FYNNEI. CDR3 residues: CASSAGQGGPSGTEAFF. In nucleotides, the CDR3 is TGTGCCAGCAGCGCCGGACAGGGAGGTCCGTCCGGCACTGAAGCTTTCTTT. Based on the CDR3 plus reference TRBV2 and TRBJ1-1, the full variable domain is EPEVTQTPSHQVTQMGQEVILRCVPISNHLYFYWYRQILGQKVEFLVSFYNNEISEKSEIFDDQFSVERPDGSNFTLKIRSTKLEDSAMYFCASSAGQGGPSGTEAFFGQGTRLTVV.

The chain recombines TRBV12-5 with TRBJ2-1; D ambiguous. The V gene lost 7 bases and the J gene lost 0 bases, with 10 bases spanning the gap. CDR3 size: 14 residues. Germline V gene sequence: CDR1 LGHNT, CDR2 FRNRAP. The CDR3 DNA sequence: TGTGCTAGTGACGACGGCCCCTCCTACAATGAGCAGTTCTTC. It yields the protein CASDDGPSYNEQFF.

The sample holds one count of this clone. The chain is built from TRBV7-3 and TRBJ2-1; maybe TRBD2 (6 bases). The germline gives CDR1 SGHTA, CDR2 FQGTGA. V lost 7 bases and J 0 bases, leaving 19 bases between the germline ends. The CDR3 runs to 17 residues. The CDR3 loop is CASTNPGTSSSYNEQFF. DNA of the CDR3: TGTGCCAGCACCAATCCGGGGACTTCCAGCTCCTACAATGAGCAGTTCTTC.

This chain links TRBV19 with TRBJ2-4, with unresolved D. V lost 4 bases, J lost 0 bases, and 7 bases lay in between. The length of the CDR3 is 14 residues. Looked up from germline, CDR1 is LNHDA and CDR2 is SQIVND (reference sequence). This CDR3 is CASSKAGAKNIQYF. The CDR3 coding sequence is TGTGCCAGTAGTAAGGCCGGAGCCAAAAACATTCAGTACTTC.

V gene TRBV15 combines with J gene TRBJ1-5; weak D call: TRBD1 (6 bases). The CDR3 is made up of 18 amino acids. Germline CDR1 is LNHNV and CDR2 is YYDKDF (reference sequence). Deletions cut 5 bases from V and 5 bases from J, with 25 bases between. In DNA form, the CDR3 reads TGTGCCACCAGCTCTTACCGTCCGGAGCAGGGGTCATATCAGCCCCAGCATTTT. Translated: CATSSYRPEQGSYQPQHF.

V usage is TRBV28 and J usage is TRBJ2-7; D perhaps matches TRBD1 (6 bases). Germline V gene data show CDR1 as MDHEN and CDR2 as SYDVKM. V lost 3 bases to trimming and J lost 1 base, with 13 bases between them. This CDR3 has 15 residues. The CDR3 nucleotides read TGTGCCAGCAGTTTTCAGTCAGGGGTATCCTACGAGCAGTACTTC. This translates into CASSFQSGVSYEQYF.

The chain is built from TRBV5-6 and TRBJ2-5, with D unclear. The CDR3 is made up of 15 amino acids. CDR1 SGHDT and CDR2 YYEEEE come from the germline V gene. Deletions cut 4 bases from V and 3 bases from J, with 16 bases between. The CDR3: CASSPAPRSKETQYF. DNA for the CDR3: TGTGCCAGCAGCCCCGCCCCCAGGTCCAAAGAGACCCAGTACTTC.

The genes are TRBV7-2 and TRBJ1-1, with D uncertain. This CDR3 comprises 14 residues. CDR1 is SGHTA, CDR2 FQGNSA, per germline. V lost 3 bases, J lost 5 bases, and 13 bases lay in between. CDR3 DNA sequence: TGTGCCAGCAGCTTGTGGGGAAGGGAGACTGAAGCTTTCTTT. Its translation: CASSLWGRETEAFF.

Written as DNA, the CDR3 is TGCGCCAGCAGCTTGGCCAATACTCCAGGATGGGACGAGCAGTACTTC. It is translated as CASSLANTPGWDEQYF. The chain employs TRBV5-1 and TRBJ2-7; D is uncertain. V was cut by 0 bases and J by 5 bases, with 18 bases left in between. Germline CDR1 reads SGHRS; CDR2 reads YFSETQ. The CDR3 runs to 16 residues.

The DNA of the CDR3 is TGTGCCTGGAGAGAGCAGGGCTACGAGCAGTACTTC. Translating gives CAWREQGYEQYF. V and J are TRBV30 and TRBJ2-7; tentative D call: TRBD1 (5 bases). Germline V CDR1 and CDR2: GTSNPN, SVGIG (reference sequence). V was clipped by 3 bases and J by 3 bases, with 9 bases between them. This CDR3 region has 12 residues. The variable domain in full, with the rest retrieved from reference TRBV30 and TRBJ2-7, is SQTIHQWPATLVQPVGSPLSLECTVEGTSNPNLYWYRQAAGRGLQLLFYSVGIGQISSEVPQNLSASRPQDRQFILSSKKLLLSDSGFYLCAWREQGYEQYFGPGTRLTVT.

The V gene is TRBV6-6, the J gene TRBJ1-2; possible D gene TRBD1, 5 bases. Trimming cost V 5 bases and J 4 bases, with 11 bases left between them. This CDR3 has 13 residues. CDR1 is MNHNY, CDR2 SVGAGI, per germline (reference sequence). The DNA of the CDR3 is TGTGCCAGCAGTCGGGGACCCGTCTATGGCTACACCTTC. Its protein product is CASSRGPVYGYTF.

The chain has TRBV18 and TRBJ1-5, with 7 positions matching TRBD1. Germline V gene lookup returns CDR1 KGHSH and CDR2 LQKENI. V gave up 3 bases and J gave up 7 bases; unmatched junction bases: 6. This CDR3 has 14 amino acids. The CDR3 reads CASSPMTGQQPQHF. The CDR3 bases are TGTGCCAGCTCACCCATGACAGGGCAGCAGCCCCAGCATTTT.

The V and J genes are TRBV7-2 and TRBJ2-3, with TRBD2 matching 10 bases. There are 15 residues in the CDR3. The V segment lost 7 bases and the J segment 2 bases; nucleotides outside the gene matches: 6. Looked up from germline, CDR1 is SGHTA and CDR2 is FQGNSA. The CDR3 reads CASNPSGRTTDTQYF. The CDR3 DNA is TGTGCCAGCAACCCTAGCGGGAGAACCACAGATACGCAGTATTTT.

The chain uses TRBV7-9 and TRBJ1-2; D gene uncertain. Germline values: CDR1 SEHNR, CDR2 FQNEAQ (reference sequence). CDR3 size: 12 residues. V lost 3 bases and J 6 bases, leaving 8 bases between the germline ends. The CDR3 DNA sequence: TGTGCCAGCAGCTTTTTCCGGGATGGCTACACCTTC. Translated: CASSFFRDGYTF.

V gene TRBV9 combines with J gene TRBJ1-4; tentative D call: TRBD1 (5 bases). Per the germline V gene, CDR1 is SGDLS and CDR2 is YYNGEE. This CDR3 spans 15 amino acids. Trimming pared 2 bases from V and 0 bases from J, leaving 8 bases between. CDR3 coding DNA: TGTGCCAGCAGCGTCCAGGGTGCAACTAATGAAAAACTGTTTTTT. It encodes CASSVQGATNEKLFF.

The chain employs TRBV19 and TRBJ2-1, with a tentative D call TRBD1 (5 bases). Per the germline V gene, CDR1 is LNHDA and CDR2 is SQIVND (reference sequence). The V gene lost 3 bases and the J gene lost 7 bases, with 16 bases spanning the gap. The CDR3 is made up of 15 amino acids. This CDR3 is CASSIQGIVRNEQFF. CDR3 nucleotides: TGTGCCAGTAGTATTCAGGGTATCGTAAGGAATGAGCAGTTCTTC.